These T cell receptor beta chains were read from a single sample in a study of blood T cell repertoires in COVID-19. The assay was immunoSEQ multiplex PCR, and TCRdb's table has in-frame clones only and misses some. In the table there are roughly 45,000 clones, less than 90% of which are singletons. Material: peripheral blood. Source of these receptors: a human donor in a cohort sampled during active COVID-19. Each CDR3 is given with its conserved first and last residue. A D gene is named only where the DNA matches it firmly. Size is stated for part of the rows, as once, few or many counts, or as a class when the clone is expanded.

cdr3_nt cdr3_aa cdr3_length j_call d_call v_call clone_size
TGCGCCCTGCTTACCGACAGGGTCTACGAGCAGTACTTC CALLTDRVYEQYF 13 TRBJ2-7 TRBD1 TRBV5-1 .
TGTGCCAGCAGCTCCTTAGCGGGGGGGCGTCCCAATGAGCAGTTCTTC CASSSLAGGRPNEQFF 16 TRBJ2-1 TRBD2 TRBV7-8 .
TGTGCTAGTGGTTTGGTTACCAGGGGGCTCAATTTAGATGGGGCCAACGTCCTGACTTTC CASGLVTRGLNLDGANVLTF 20 TRBJ2-6 TRBD1 TRBV12-5 .
TGTGCCAGCAGCTTAACAGGGGTGGGTTCACCCCTCCACTTT CASSLTGVGSPLHF 14 TRBJ1-6 TRBD1 TRBV7-2 .
TGTGCCAGCAGAATGACAGGCTGGGCCATGAACACTGAAGCTTTCTTT CASRMTGWAMNTEAFF 16 TRBJ1-1 . TRBV28 .
TGCGCCAGCAGCGCCGGGACAGGAATCTATGGCTACACCTTC CASSAGTGIYGYTF 14 TRBJ1-2 TRBD1 TRBV4-1 .
TGCGCCAGCAGCCGCTCAGGGGAAGAGACCCAGTACTTC CASSRSGEETQYF 13 TRBJ2-5 . TRBV4-1 .
TGTGCCAGCAGCTTCAGGGGCCCACACTATGGCTACACCTTC CASSFRGPHYGYTF 14 TRBJ1-2 . TRBV5-6 .
TGTGCCAGCAGCTCCGGTCTAGGCCTAAGAGAGACGCAGTATTTT CASSSGLGLRETQYF 15 TRBJ2-3 . TRBV7-2 .
TGTGCCATCAGGAGTCCGAACACCGGGGAGCTGTTTTTT CAIRSPNTGELFF 13 TRBJ2-2 . TRBV24-1 .
TGTGCCAGCAGCTATGGGACAGCAGATACGCAGTATTTT CASSYGTADTQYF 13 TRBJ2-3 TRBD1 TRBV7-2 .
TGTGCCAGCAGTCGCCTAGGGAGCGGGACCCCCTACGAGCAGTACTTC CASSRLGSGTPYEQYF 16 TRBJ2-7 TRBD2 TRBV6-2/TRBV6-3 .
TGCGCCAGCAGCTACACTAGCGGGGGGGCGGTACAAGAGACCCAGTACTTC CASSYTSGGAVQETQYF 17 TRBJ2-5 TRBD2 TRBV5-1 .
TGTGCCAGTAGATCCAAAACAGGGGGAGCTGAAGCTTTCTTT CASRSKTGGAEAFF 14 TRBJ1-1 TRBD1 TRBV19 .
TGTGCCAGCAGTTCCAGGAAATCACCCCTCCACTTT CASSSRKSPLHF 12 TRBJ1-6 . TRBV6-2/TRBV6-3 few
TGTGCCGCTTCTTCAGGGCGAGCTAACTATGGCTACACCTTC CAASSGRANYGYTF 14 TRBJ1-2 . TRBV15 .
TGTGCCAGCAGCTTAGCGGTACAGGGGGGGATCCTGAACACTGAAGCTTTCTTT CASSLAVQGGILNTEAFF 18 TRBJ1-1 TRBD1 TRBV7-6 .
TGTGCCAGTAGCCGGGACATGTCCAATGAGCAGTTCTTC CASSRDMSNEQFF 13 TRBJ2-1 . TRBV19 .
TGTGCCAGCAGCTTAACAGGGGGCAATCAGCCCCAGCATTTT CASSLTGGNQPQHF 14 TRBJ1-5 TRBD1 TRBV4-2 .
TGCGCCAGCAGCAATGGCGGGACTAGTGCAGATACGCAGTATTTT CASSNGGTSADTQYF 15 TRBJ2-3 TRBD2 TRBV5-1 .
TGTGCCAGCAGCTTACAGGGGGCTTATAACTATGGCTACACCTTC CASSLQGAYNYGYTF 15 TRBJ1-2 TRBD1 TRBV7-2 .
TGTGCCAGCTCACCGACAGGGGCATATTACGAGCAGTACTTC CASSPTGAYYEQYF 14 TRBJ2-7 TRBD1 TRBV18 .
TGTGCCAGCAGTCTGACAGGGGTCAATCAGCCCCAGCATTTT CASSLTGVNQPQHF 14 TRBJ1-5 TRBD1 TRBV6-5 .
TGTGCCAGCAGTGAAGGGGACAGCGAATATGGCTACACCTTC CASSEGDSEYGYTF 14 TRBJ1-2 TRBD1 TRBV2 .
TGTGCCAGTAAGCAGGGAGCGGGACAGGGTGAAGCTTTCTTT CASKQGAGQGEAFF 14 TRBJ1-1 TRBD1 TRBV18 many
TGCGCCAGCAGCCAAGATCGTGGTACGGATGGCTACACCTTC CASSQDRGTDGYTF 14 TRBJ1-2 . TRBV4-3 .
TGTGCCAGCAGGAGGACAGGGGGGGATGAAAAACTGTTTTTT CASRRTGGDEKLFF 14 TRBJ1-4 TRBD1 TRBV27 .
TGTGCCAGCGTTCGGGCAGGGGCATGGGCAGATACGCAGTATTTT CASVRAGAWADTQYF 15 TRBJ2-3 . TRBV2 few
TGTGCCAGCAGTGACTCGAATACGGGGAGGAGAACTGAAGCTTTCTTT CASSDSNTGRRTEAFF 16 TRBJ1-1 . TRBV6-4 .
TGTGCCAGCTCTAAACTAGCGGACCAAGAGACCCAGTACTTC CASSKLADQETQYF 14 TRBJ2-5 TRBD2 TRBV19 .
TGCGCCAGCAGCCAAGAATCTCACAGGGGCCCCTACGAGCAGTACTTC CASSQESHRGPYEQYF 16 TRBJ2-7 TRBD1 TRBV4-3 few
TGTGCCACCCGGGACAGGGGCCGGGAGACCCAGTACTTC CATRDRGRETQYF 13 TRBJ2-5 TRBD1 TRBV19 once
TGTGCCAGCAGCCAAGGGAGCGGAAACACCATATATTTT CASSQGSGNTIYF 13 TRBJ1-3 . TRBV11-2 once
TGTGCCAGCAGTTTAGAGAGGGTCTCAGCTTTCTTT CASSLERVSAFF 12 TRBJ1-1 . TRBV12-3/TRBV12-4 .
TGTGCCTGGAGTGTGGCTCCCGCGCAGTATTTT CAWSVAPAQYF 11 TRBJ2-3 . TRBV30 .
TGTGCCAGCAGTGAGATGCAGGGGGCCTACGAGCAGTACTTC CASSEMQGAYEQYF 14 TRBJ2-7 TRBD1 TRBV2 .
TGTGCCAGCAGCCCTGGGACAAAAGGCGCCTATGGCTACACCTTC CASSPGTKGAYGYTF 15 TRBJ1-2 . TRBV28 .
TGTGCCAGTAGTTTATACAGGGGACTGGGCACTGAAGCTTTCTTT CASSLYRGLGTEAFF 15 TRBJ1-1 TRBD1 TRBV19 .
TGCGCCAGCAGCCTTCGGGGGGACACAGATACGCAGTATTTT CASSLRGDTDTQYF 14 TRBJ2-3 TRBD2 TRBV4-1 .
TGTGCCAGCAGTTACAAGGGACAGAACTATGGCTACACCTTC CASSYKGQNYGYTF 14 TRBJ1-2 TRBD1 TRBV6-5 .
TGCGCCAGCAGTGATGGGACAGACCCCAAAAACATTCAGTACTTC CASSDGTDPKNIQYF 15 TRBJ2-4 TRBD1 TRBV10-1 .
TGTGCCAGCAGTGTAACAGGGGCGAGCAATCAGCCCCAGCATTTT CASSVTGASNQPQHF 15 TRBJ1-5 TRBD1 TRBV2 .
TGTGCCAGCAGCTTAGGGCGGGAAAATAACAATGAGCAGTTCTTC CASSLGRENNNEQFF 15 TRBJ2-1 . TRBV7-2 .
TGTGCCAGTAGTTTCCTAGGGGGTCAGAACACCGGGGAGCTGTTTTTT CASSFLGGQNTGELFF 16 TRBJ2-2 . TRBV19 .
TGTGCCAGCAGTTTGGACAGGGGGTCAATGAACACTGAAGCTTTCTTT CASSLDRGSMNTEAFF 16 TRBJ1-1 TRBD1 TRBV27 .
TGTGCCATCAGTGAGTCGAGAGCAAACTCCTACGAGCAGTACTTC CAISESRANSYEQYF 15 TRBJ2-7 . TRBV10-3 .